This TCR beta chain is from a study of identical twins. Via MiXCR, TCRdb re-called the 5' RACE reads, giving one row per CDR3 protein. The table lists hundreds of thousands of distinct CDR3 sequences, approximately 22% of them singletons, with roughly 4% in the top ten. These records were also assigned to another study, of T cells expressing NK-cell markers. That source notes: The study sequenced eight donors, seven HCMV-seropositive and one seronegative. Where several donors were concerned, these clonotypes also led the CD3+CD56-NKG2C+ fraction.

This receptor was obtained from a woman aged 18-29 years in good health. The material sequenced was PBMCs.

CDR3 region: CATSEVVSGRNTQYF. CDR3 sequence (DNA): TGTGCCACCAGTGAGGTCGTTAGCGGGAGAAATACGCAGTATTTT. The V call is TRBV24-1, the J call TRBJ2-3; 9 bases line up with TRBD2. V trimming: 4 bases; J trimming: 7 bases; junction bases outside the gene matches: 8. This CDR3 contains 15 residues. CDR1 and CDR2 from the germline V gene are KGHDR and SFDVKD.